The T cell receptor beta chain described here comes from a study of T cells after yellow fever vaccination. The CDR3 is made up of 14 amino acids. CDR1 is LNHDA and CDR2 is SQIVND in the germline V gene (reference sequence). The V segment lost 3 bases and the J segment 12 bases; nucleotides outside the gene matches: 11. 5'RACE template switching produced TCR cDNA carrying a universal primer site and UMIs. TCRdb redid the calling of the 5' RACE reads with MiXCR, one entry per CDR3 protein. The data contain approximately 550,000 distinct CDR3 sequences, around 21% of them singletons. Regarding the study as a whole: Once the booster was given, most primary-vaccination clones reappeared, at more than 95% for CD4 and 88% for CD8. FACS-sorted repertoires might harbor abundant contaminating clonotypes from the bulk population.

Regarding this clonotype: Its cognate antigen is unknown.

The sequence came from a man in his thirties or forties who received the YFV17D yellow fever vaccine. The chain uses TRBV19 and TRBJ2-1, with TRBD2 matching over 7 bases. This material consisted of PBMCs, taken 15 days after the yellow fever booster vaccination. The CDR3 here is CASSISGTIFGQFF. In nucleotides, the CDR3 is TGTGCCAGTAGTATCTCCGGGACTATCTTTGGGCAGTTCTTC.